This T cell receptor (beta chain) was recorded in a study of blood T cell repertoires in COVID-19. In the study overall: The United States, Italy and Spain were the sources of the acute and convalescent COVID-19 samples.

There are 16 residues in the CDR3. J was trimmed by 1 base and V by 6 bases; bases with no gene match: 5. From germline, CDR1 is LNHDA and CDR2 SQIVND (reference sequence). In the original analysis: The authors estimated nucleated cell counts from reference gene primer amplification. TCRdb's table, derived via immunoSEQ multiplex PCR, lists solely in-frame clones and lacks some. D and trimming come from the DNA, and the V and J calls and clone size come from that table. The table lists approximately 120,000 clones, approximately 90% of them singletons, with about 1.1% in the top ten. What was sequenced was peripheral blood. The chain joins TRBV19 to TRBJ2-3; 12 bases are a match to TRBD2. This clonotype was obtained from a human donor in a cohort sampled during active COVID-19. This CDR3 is CASRASGGARTDTQYF. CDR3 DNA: TGTGCCAGTAGGGCTAGCGGGGGGGCGCGCACAGATACGCAGTATTTT.